This TCR beta chain stems from a study of blood T cell repertoires in COVID-19. Overall study: Whether acute or convalescent, the COVID-19 samples came from the United States, Italy and Spain.

Authors' processing steps: How many nucleated cells were present was estimated from reference gene primer amplification. TCRdb's table, derived via immunoSEQ multiplex PCR, lists solely in-frame clones and lacks some. D and trimming come from the DNA, and the V and J calls and clone size come from that table. The sample has around 35,000 clones, 85% to 95% seen once. CDR3 length: 13 amino acids. V lost 2 bases and J lost 8, with 12 bases in between. Germline CDR1 is LNHDA and CDR2 is SQIVND (reference sequence). Sequencing used peripheral blood. The V call is TRBV19, the J call TRBJ1-2, with no clear D. The receptor was derived from a human donor in a cohort sampled during active COVID-19. CDR3 residues: CASSISNPRGYTF. CDR3 DNA sequence: TGTGCCAGTAGTATAAGCAACCCGCGAGGCTACACCTTC.